This entry is about one T cell receptor beta chain. Its target is unknown. Per the germline V gene, CDR1 is MRHNA and CDR2 is SNTAGT. The CDR3 length is 16 residues. Unmatched junction bases numbered 4, after V lost 1 base and J lost 0 bases. With 60 Vbeta and 13 Jbeta primers, the PCR was carried out. Sequenced by immunoSEQ multiplex PCR; TCRdb stores in-frame clones only, minus some. The profile shows 100,000 to 150,000 clones, 83% of them singletons. The source of the sample is a study of cytomegalovirus exposure and HLA in healthy donors. Findings and limits, study-wide: Roughly 170 TCR beta chains were listed as cytomegalovirus-associated.

The rearrangement uses TRBV6-4 and TRBJ2-7; the match to TRBD2 covers 9 bases. The material sequenced was PBMCs. This TCR was recovered from a girl aged 2 to 10 in good health and CMV-seronegative. The CDR3 loop is CASSDFVAGDSYEQYF. In DNA form, the CDR3 reads TGTGCCAGCAGTGACTTTGTAGCGGGAGACTCCTACGAGCAGTACTTC.